This T cell receptor beta chain was obtained from a study of long-term antiretroviral therapy in people with HIV. Study results and caveats: Increased diversity was seen after ART, yet it remained lower than in transplant donor controls.

The assay used was immunoSEQ (version v3.0), run at survey level. Only in-frame clones appear in the TCRdb table, and some are missing; sequencing was by immunoSEQ multiplex PCR. The sample consists of 38,000 or so clones, 75% to 90% of them appearing once. Concerning this clone: The antigen is unknown.

Trimming removed 0 bases from V and 3 bases from J, with 8 bases in between. Germline V lookup: CDR1 MNHEY, CDR2 SVGAGI. The CDR3 contains 14 residues. This chain uses TRBV6-5 with TRBJ1-2, with D tentatively TRBD1 (5 bases). This TCR was sampled from a man between 18 and 29 years old with HIV. The starting material was unsorted PBMCs, obtained 1.5 years after starting antiretroviral therapy. The CDR3 loop reads CASSYSIGDYGYTF. Written as DNA, the CDR3 is TGTGCCAGCAGTTACTCGATAGGGGACTATGGCTACACCTTC.